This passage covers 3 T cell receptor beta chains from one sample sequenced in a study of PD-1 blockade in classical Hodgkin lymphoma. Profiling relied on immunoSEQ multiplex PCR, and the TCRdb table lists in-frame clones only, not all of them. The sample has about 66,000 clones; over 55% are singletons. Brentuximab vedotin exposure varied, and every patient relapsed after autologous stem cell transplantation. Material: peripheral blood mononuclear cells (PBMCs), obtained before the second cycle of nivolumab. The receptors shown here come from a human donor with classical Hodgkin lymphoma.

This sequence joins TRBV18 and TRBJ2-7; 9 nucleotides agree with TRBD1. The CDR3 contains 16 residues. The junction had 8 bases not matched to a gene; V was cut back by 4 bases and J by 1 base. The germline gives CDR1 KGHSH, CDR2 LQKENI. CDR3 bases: TGTGCCAGCTCACGCTTAGGACAGGGGCCTTCCTACGAGCAGTACTTC. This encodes CASSRLGQGPSYEQYF.

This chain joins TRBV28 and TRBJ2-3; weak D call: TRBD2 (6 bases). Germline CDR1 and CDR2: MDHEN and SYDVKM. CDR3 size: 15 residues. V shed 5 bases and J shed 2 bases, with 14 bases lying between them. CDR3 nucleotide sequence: TGTGCCAGCAGTCCTGGAGGGACCTTCACAGATACGCAGTATTTT. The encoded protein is CASSPGGTFTDTQYF.

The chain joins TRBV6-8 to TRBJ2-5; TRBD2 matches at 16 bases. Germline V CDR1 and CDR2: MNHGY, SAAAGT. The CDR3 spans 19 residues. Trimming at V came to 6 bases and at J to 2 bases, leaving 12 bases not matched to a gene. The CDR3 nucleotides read TGTGCCAGCAGGCTTACCGGGACTAGCGGGGGGGGGCTACAAGAGACCCAGTACTTC. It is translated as CASRLTGTSGGGLQETQYF.